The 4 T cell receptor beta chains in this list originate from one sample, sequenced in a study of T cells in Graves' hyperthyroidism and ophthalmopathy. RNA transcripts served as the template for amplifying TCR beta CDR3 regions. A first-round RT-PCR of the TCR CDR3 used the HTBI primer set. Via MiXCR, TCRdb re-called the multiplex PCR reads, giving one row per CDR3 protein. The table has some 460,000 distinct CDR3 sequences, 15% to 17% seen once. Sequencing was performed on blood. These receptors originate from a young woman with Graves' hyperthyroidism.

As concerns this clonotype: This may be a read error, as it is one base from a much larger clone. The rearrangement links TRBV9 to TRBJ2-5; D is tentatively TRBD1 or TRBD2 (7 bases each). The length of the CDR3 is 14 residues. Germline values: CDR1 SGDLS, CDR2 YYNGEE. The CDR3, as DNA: TGTGCCAGCAGCGTAGGGGCAGGGGGGGAGACCCATTACTTC. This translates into CASSVGAGGETHYF. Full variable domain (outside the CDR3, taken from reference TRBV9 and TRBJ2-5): DSGVTQTPKHLITATGQRVTLRCSPRSGDLSVYWYQQSLDQGLQFLIQYYNGEERAKGNILERFSAQQFPDLHSELNLSSLELGDSALYFCASSVGAGGETHYFGPGTRLLVL.

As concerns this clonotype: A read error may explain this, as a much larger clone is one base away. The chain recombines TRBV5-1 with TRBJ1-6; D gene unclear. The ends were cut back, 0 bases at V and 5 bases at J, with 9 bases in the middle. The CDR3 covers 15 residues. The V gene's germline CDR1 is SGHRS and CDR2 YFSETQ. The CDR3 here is CASSLAEADNSPLHF. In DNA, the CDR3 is TGCGCCAGCAGCTTGGCCGAGGCAGATAATTCACCCCTCCACTTT.

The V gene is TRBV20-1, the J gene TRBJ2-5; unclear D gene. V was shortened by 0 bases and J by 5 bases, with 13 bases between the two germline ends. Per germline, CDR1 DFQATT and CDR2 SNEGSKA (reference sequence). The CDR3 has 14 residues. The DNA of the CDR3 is TGCAGTGCTAGAGATCGTGGGTGGGGTGAGACCCAGTACTTC. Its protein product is CSARDRGWGETQYF.

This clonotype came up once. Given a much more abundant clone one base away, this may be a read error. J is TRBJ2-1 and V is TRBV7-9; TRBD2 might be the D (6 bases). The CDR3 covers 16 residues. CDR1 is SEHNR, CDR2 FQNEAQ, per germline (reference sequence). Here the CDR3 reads CAGSLADPFWLNEQFF. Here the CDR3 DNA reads TGTGCCGGCAGCTTAGCGGACCCTTTTTGGTTGAATGAGCAGTTCTTC. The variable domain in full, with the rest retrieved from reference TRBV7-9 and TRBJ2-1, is DTGVSQNPRHKITKRGQNVTFRCDPISEHNRLYWYRQTLGQGPEFLTYFQNEAQLEKSRLLSDRFSAERPKGSFSTLEIQRTEQGDSAMYLCAGSLADPFWLNEQFFGPGTRLTVL.